This paragraph reports one T cell receptor beta chain. Antigen specificity is unknown. Amplified TCR beta CDR3 regions were obtained using RNA transcripts as template. RT-PCR was first run with HTBI primers, then multiplex PCR in a second round. TCRdb passed the multiplex PCR reads through MiXCR, listing each CDR3 protein once. The sample contains 600,000 to 950,000 distinct CDR3 sequences, 35% to 50% of which appear only once. The data are from a study of Graves' ophthalmopathy and Graves' hyperthyroidism. Study-wide results and caveats: Forecasting of ophthalmopathy progression by the model achieved around 71% sensitivity and more than 72% specificity.

CDR3 size: 13 residues. With 2 bases removed from V and 3 bases from J, the gap between germline ends came to 7 bases. The germline V gene has CDR1 MNHEY and CDR2 SVGAGI. The chain uses TRBV6-5 and TRBJ1-2; D is ambiguous. The sample was peripheral blood. The receptor was derived from an adult man with Graves' ophthalmopathy. CDR3 coding DNA: TGTGCCAGCAGTTACAAGGAGGACTATGGCTACACCTTC. Encoded protein: CASSYKEDYGYTF.